This T cell receptor (beta chain) emerged from a study of radiotherapy plus CTLA-4 blockade in lung cancer. Looked up from germline, CDR1 is SGHTA and CDR2 is FQGNSA. Trimming cost V 1 base and J 4 bases; bases outside gene matches: 3. The CDR3 spans 15 residues. Libraries were prepared by immunoSEQ multiplex PCR; TCRdb keeps only in-frame clonotypes and omits some of them. Of some 77,000 clones listed, about 90% are singletons. The genes are TRBV7-2 and TRBJ2-3, with 9 bases aligning to TRBD2. This receptor was obtained from a human donor with non-small cell lung cancer who had a partial response to radiotherapy plus ipilimumab. Sequencing used peripheral blood, obtained from a patient treated with radiotherapy plus ipilimumab. The CDR3 nucleotides are TGTGCCAGCAGCTTAGGAATAGCGGGAGCAGATACGCAGTATTTT. It translates to CASSLGIAGADTQYF.